What follows are 15 T cell receptor beta chains derived from one specimen sequenced in a study of blood T cell repertoires in COVID-19. The data were produced by immunoSEQ multiplex PCR, yet TCRdb's version contains in-frame clones alone and is incomplete. Of 95,000 or so clones in the sample, about 86% were seen once. The material sequenced was peripheral blood. These receptors were taken from a man aged 80 or over with active or convalescent COVID-19.

The chain couples TRBV7-2 to TRBJ1-2; TRBD1 might be the D (5 bases). CDR3 length equals 13 residues. Between the trimmed V and J ends, which lost 5 bases and 7 bases, there was a span of 14 bases. The germline gives CDR1 SGHTA, CDR2 FQGNSA. CDR3 nucleotide sequence: TGTGCCAGCAGCGTAAACCGCAGGGTTGGCTACACCTTC. Protein: CASSVNRRVGYTF.

The V gene is TRBV5-1, the J gene TRBJ2-3; 8 nucleotides align to TRBD2. Germline CDR1 reads SGHRS; CDR2 reads YFSETQ. V gave up 4 bases and J gave up 2 bases; unmatched junction bases: 9. CDR3 size: 16 residues. DNA of the CDR3: TGCGCCAGCAGCCCGGGAATAGCGGGAACCACAGATACGCAGTATTTT. Its translation: CASSPGIAGTTDTQYF.

The chain uses TRBV18 and TRBJ1-3; weak D call: TRBD1 (6 bases). Germline lookup yields CDR1 KGHSH and CDR2 LQKENI. Trimming pared 2 bases from V and 3 bases from J, leaving 11 bases between. The CDR3 covers 15 residues. Here the CDR3 reads CASSPGRGFGNTIYF. In nucleotides, the CDR3 is TGTGCCAGCTCACCAGGCAGGGGATTTGGAAACACCATATATTTT.

This chain connects TRBV25-1 to TRBJ2-1, with 10 bases fitting TRBD2. The J segment lost 3 bases and the V segment lost 4 bases, leaving 3 bases of the junction unmatched. This CDR3 region has 15 residues. In germline, CDR1 is MGHDK, CDR2 SYGVNS. CDR3 nucleotide sequence: TGTGCCAGCAGTGCCCTAGCGGGAGACTACAATGAGCAGTTCTTC. It translates to CASSALAGDYNEQFF.

This clone was detected only a few times. The chain has TRBV28 and TRBJ1-2, with 10 bases that match TRBD1. Germline V gene lookup returns CDR1 MDHEN and CDR2 SYDVKM. The CDR3 runs 17 residues. With V trimmed by 5 bases and J by 1 base, 10 bases remained unmatched. For the CDR3, the DNA is TGTGCCAGCAGTAAAGACAGGGGGCGCTTGCTTAACTATGGCTACACCTTC. Translating gives CASSKDRGRLLNYGYTF.

This chain uses TRBV5-5 with TRBJ1-5; D not certain. This CDR3 is built from 16 residues. CDR1 SGHKS and CDR2 YYEKEE come from the germline V gene (reference sequence). The germline V and J ends were trimmed by 3 bases and 2 bases, with 15 bases remaining between them. CDR3 region: CASSYDPGLGNQPQHF. The CDR3 bases are TGTGCCAGCAGCTATGACCCCGGACTCGGCAATCAGCCCCAGCATTTT.

The CDR3 spells CAWSVLGGVREQYF. The CDR3 coding sequence is TGTGCCTGGAGTGTCCTTGGCGGAGTTAGAGAGCAGTACTTC. The chain couples TRBV30 to TRBJ2-7; D is unresolved. Trimming took off 0 bases at V and 7 bases at J, with 16 bases between the two ends. This CDR3 region has 14 residues. Germline CDR1 GTSNPN, CDR2 SVGIG (reference sequence).

J is TRBJ2-5 and V is TRBV21-1; the table's D call of TRBD2 was not tested on the DNA. TRBV21-1 is an annotated pseudogene. The CDR3 extends over 15 amino acids. CDR3 bases: TGTGCCAGCAGCAAAGTAGTACTAGCGGGTAAGACCCAGTACTTC. Translating gives CASSKVVLAGKTQYF.

The chain recombines TRBV3-1 (or the pseudogene TRBV3-2) with TRBJ2-5; a weak D match, TRBD2 (6 bases). The germline V gene encodes CDR1 LGHDT and CDR2 YNNKEL (reference sequence). The CDR3 length is 15 residues. Trimming cost V 1 base and J 9 bases, with 18 bases left between them. CDR3 sequence: CASSQARAAGPSQYF. The CDR3 nucleotides are TGTGCCAGCAGCCAAGCACGTGCTGCGGGACCGTCCCAGTACTTC.

V is TRBV18 and J is TRBJ1-1; D unclear. Per germline, CDR1 KGHSH and CDR2 LQKENI. CDR3 size: 15 residues. V shed 0 bases and J shed 1 base, with 9 bases lying between them. For the CDR3, the DNA is TGTGCCAGCTCACCACCTACCCGACAGAACACTGAAGCTTTCTTT. Its protein product is CASSPPTRQNTEAFF.

The rearrangement uses TRBV5-1 and TRBJ2-7, with D hard to call. CDR1 and CDR2 from the germline V gene are SGHRS and YFSETQ. The CDR3 spans 11 residues. Trimming cost V 7 bases and J 0 bases, with 5 bases left between them. CDR3 DNA sequence: TGCGCCAGCGGCAACTCCTACGAGCAGTACTTC. Encoded protein: CASGNSYEQYF. The complete variable domain, with remaining parts taken from reference TRBV5-1 and TRBJ2-7, reads KAGVTQTPRYLIKTRGQQVTLSCSPISGHRSVSWYQQTPGQGLQFLFEYFSETQRNKGNFPGRFSGRQFSNSRSEMNVSTLELGDSALYLCASGNSYEQYFGPGTRLTVT.

The chain recombines TRBV5-4 with TRBJ2-1; 11 bases agree with TRBD2. Losses at the gene ends were 0 bases for V and 8 bases for J; bases not matched to a gene: 4. Looked up from germline, CDR1 is SGHNT and CDR2 is YYREEE (reference sequence). This CDR3 has 15 amino acids. CDR3 sequence (DNA): TGTGCCAGCAGCTTGGGACTAGCGGGAAGTTATGAGCAGTTCTTC. Translated: CASSLGLAGSYEQFF.

This chain connects TRBV7-2 to TRBJ2-7; D perhaps matches TRBD2 (6 bases). Germline lookup yields CDR1 SGHTA and CDR2 FQGNSA. This CDR3 has 15 residues. V gave up 5 bases and J gave up 0 bases, with 14 bases separating them. CDR3 loop: CASSVSGLSSYEQYF. CDR3 sequence (DNA): TGTGCCAGCAGCGTAAGCGGGTTAAGCTCCTACGAGCAGTACTTC.

The chain couples TRBV19 to TRBJ1-5; unclear D gene. The length of the CDR3 is 14 residues. CDR1 LNHDA and CDR2 SQIVND come from the germline V gene (reference sequence). Deletions cut 5 bases from V and 5 bases from J, with 13 bases between. The CDR3 sequence: CASSGTERYQPQHF. CDR3 in DNA: TGTGCCAGTAGTGGTACGGAGCGGTATCAGCCCCAGCATTTT.

This rearrangement joins TRBV5-1 to TRBJ2-6; 9 nucleotides line up with TRBD1. Germline trimming cut 4 bases from V and 4 bases from J; bases unmatched to any gene: 6. CDR1 is SGHRS, CDR2 YFSETQ, per germline. CDR3 length: 16 amino acids. The CDR3 protein is CASSAGQGIGANVLTF. CDR3 DNA: TGCGCCAGCAGCGCGGGACAGGGCATCGGGGCCAACGTCCTGACTTTC.